This is a list of T cell receptor beta chains from one sample in a study of cytomegalovirus exposure and HLA in healthy donors. Using immunoSEQ multiplex PCR, the repertoire was profiled, and TCRdb retains in-frame clones only, with some absent. The table lists around 150,000 clones, approximately 80% of them singletons, with 4% to 5% in the top ten. Sequencing was performed on PBMCs. The receptors come from a man between 25 and 39 years old in good health and CMV-seronegative. Each CDR3 is given with its conserved first and last residue. Fields, in order: D gene, clone size, V gene, J gene, CDR3 DNA, CDR3 protein. The D gene is left open where the match is weak. Clone size is stated in some rows and not others, as once, few, many or a class when expanded.

-	few	TRBV6-5	TRBJ1-1	TGTGCCAGCAGTTCGGTCCTCTATAAGAACACTGAAGCTTTCTTT	CASSSVLYKNTEAFF
TRBD1	-	TRBV5-4	TRBJ2-7	TGTGCCAGCAGCTCCGGGGACAGAGCCTACGAGCAGTACTTC	CASSSGDRAYEQYF
TRBD2	few	TRBV6-1	TRBJ2-2	TGTGCCAGCCAGCGGGGGCCCGGGGAGCTGTTTTTT	CASQRGPGELFF
-	-	TRBV4-3	TRBJ1-1	TGCGCCAGCAGCCGGACAGTCAGGGACACTGAAGCTTTCTTT	CASSRTVRDTEAFF
-	-	TRBV30	TRBJ2-5	TGTGCTATAAGCCAGGGTGGGGAGACCCAGTACTTC	CAISQGGETQYF
-	-	TRBV5-1	TRBJ2-2	TGCGCCAGCAGCTCCGGCTTGGGCCTAAACACCGGGGAGCTGTTTTTT	CASSSGLGLNTGELFF
TRBD1	-	TRBV7-6	TRBJ2-7	TGTGCCAGCAGCGGGGGACAGATCTACGAGCAGTACTTC	CASSGGQIYEQYF
TRBD2	-	TRBV5-8	TRBJ2-7	TGTGCCAGCAGCATTCACCCCGGGACTAGCGGGAGCCTGCAGTACTTC	CASSIHPGTSGSLQYF
TRBD1	-	TRBV10-1	TRBJ2-7	TGCGCCAGCAGTGAGTCGTCAGGGGGCGCGGGGTACGAGCAGTACTTC	CASSESSGGAGYEQYF
TRBD1	-	TRBV7-9	TRBJ1-5	TGTGCCAGCAGCTCCCTCCGGGACAGGAGCAATCAGCCCCAGCATTTT	CASSSLRDRSNQPQHF
-	-	TRBV5-6	TRBJ2-3	TGTGCCAGCAGCCGGGGGTCGGGGGCAGATACGCAGTATTTT	CASSRGSGADTQYF
-	-	TRBV4-3	TRBJ2-4	TGCGCCAGCAGCCCTACTAAGGAAGAGGGAAACATTCAGTACTTC	CASSPTKEEGNIQYF
TRBD2	-	TRBV27	TRBJ2-7	TGTGCCAGCAGCCGACTAGCGGGAGTGAACGAGCAGTACTTC	CASSRLAGVNEQYF
TRBD1	few	TRBV6-5	TRBJ2-2	TGTGCCAGCAGACCCGACAGGGGGAACACCGGGGAGCTGTTTTTT	CASRPDRGNTGELFF
-	-	TRBV11-2	TRBJ2-3	TGTGCCAGCAGCTTACGTTTCGAGACAGCCTATACGCAGTATTTT	CASSLRFETAYTQYF
-	-	TRBV6-1	TRBJ2-3	TGTGCCAGCTGGCCAGATACGCAGTATTTT	CASWPDTQYF
TRBD1	-	TRBV7-2	TRBJ1-2	TGTGCCAGCAGCATTACCGGGACAGTGGGTAACTATGGCTACACCTTC	CASSITGTVGNYGYTF
TRBD2	-	TRBV27	TRBJ2-1	TGTGCCAGCAGTTTATGGAGGCGGGAGACGGCCTACAATGAGCAGTTCTTC	CASSLWRRETAYNEQFF
-	-	TRBV5-1	TRBJ2-1	TGCGCCAGCAGCTTGAACCAGGGGATGGGCAATGAGCAGTTCTTC	CASSLNQGMGNEQFF
TRBD1	-	TRBV18	TRBJ2-7	TGTGCCAGCTCACCACCGGACAGGGGGCGCCACGAGCAGTACTTC	CASSPPDRGRHEQYF
-	-	TRBV28	TRBJ1-2	TGTGCCAGCCCCCTCCCCACCTTC	CASPLPTF
TRBD1	-	TRBV29-1	TRBJ1-3	TGCAGCGACGGACAGGGTGGAAACACCATATATTTT	CSDGQGGNTIYF
TRBD1	-	TRBV6-1	TRBJ1-2	TGTGCCAGCAGTCGTTGGACAGGGACGGGCGGCTACACCTTC	CASSRWTGTGGYTF
-	-	TRBV5-5	TRBJ2-7	TGTGCCAGCAACCTACAGGCCTCCTACGAGCAGTACTTC	CASNLQASYEQYF
TRBD1	-	TRBV28	TRBJ2-7	TGTGCCAGCAGTTCGGACAGGGTAACCATTAGCTCCTACGAGCAGTACTTC	CASSSDRVTISSYEQYF
-	-	TRBV27	TRBJ1-1	TGTGCCAGCAGTCCACTTCTTTCATCGGGAGCTTTCTTT	CASSPLLSSGAFF
TRBD1	-	TRBV30	TRBJ2-7	TGTGCCTGGAGACCTACAGGGGGCGGCGAGCAGTACTTC	CAWRPTGGGEQYF
-	-	TRBV10-3	TRBJ1-2	TGTGCCATCAGTGAGGAACTCGCGGATAGCTACACCTTC	CAISEELADSYTF
TRBD1	few	TRBV5-6	TRBJ1-2	TGTGCCAGCAGCCCCTGGGACAGGGGACAATTATATGGCTACACCTTC	CASSPWDRGQLYGYTF
TRBD2	-	TRBV10-3	TRBJ2-2	TGTGCCATCAGTGAGTCGGCGGGAGCGAACACCGGGGAGCTGTTTTTT	CAISESAGANTGELFF
TRBD2	-	TRBV2	TRBJ2-1	TGTGCCAGCAGTTTAAGAAGGGGCCTAGCGGGAGGGCTGGGGTCCTACAATGAGCAGTTCTTC	CASSLRRGLAGGLGSYNEQFF
TRBD2	few	TRBV7-9	TRBJ2-7	TGTGCCAGCAGTTCACTAGCGGGCCTCTCCTACGAGCAGTACTTC	CASSSLAGLSYEQYF
-	-	TRBV5-1	TRBJ2-5	TGCGCCAGCGCACCGGGACTTGAAGAGACCCAGTACTTC	CASAPGLEETQYF
-	-	TRBV6-5	TRBJ2-7	TGTGCCAGCAGTACGGCCCCGGACATTTACGAGCAGTACTTC	CASSTAPDIYEQYF
-	-	TRBV25-1	TRBJ2-5	TGTGCCAGCAGAACAGGATTGTTGACCCAGTACTTC	CASRTGLLTQYF
-	-	TRBV6-1	TRBJ2-4	TGTGCCAGCAGCCCGAAAAACATTCAGTACTTC	CASSPKNIQYF
-	-	TRBV14	TRBJ1-1	TGTGCCAGCAGCCAAGAACAGAACACTGAAGCTTTCTTT	CASSQEQNTEAFF
-	-	TRBV5-1	TRBJ2-1	TGCGCCAGCAGCTTGGCCTCCAGCGTAGATGAGCAGTTCTTC	CASSLASSVDEQFF
-	-	TRBV19	TRBJ2-2	TGTGCCAGTAGAATTTATACAGGGAACGGGGAGCTGTTTTTT	CASRIYTGNGELFF
TRBD1	-	TRBV15	TRBJ1-2	TGTGCCACCAGCAGAGCATCAGGGGGCATCTATGGCTACACCTTC	CATSRASGGIYGYTF
-	few	TRBV11-1	TRBJ2-5	TGTGCCAGCAGCTTAGCGAGAGAATTGGAGACCCAGTACTTC	CASSLARELETQYF
-	-	TRBV29-1	TRBJ1-3	TGCAGCGCCTACGGACGGGAAGGAAACACCATATATTTT	CSAYGREGNTIYF
TRBD1	once	TRBV5-1	TRBJ1-1	TGCGCCAGCAGCTGGGACCCCGACAGGGTGAACACTGAAGCTTTCTTT	CASSWDPDRVNTEAFF
-	-	TRBV7-2	TRBJ2-7	TGTGCCAGCAGCCTCCCGTCAGGGTACGAGCAGTACTTC	CASSLPSGYEQYF
-	once	TRBV19	TRBJ1-5	TGTGCCAGTATCTCTGGGGGGGCAAGAAATCAGCCCCAGCATTTT	CASISGGARNQPQHF
-	-	TRBV5-6	TRBJ1-2	TGTGCCAGCAGCCCCCAGGGTACCTCTGGCTACACCTTC	CASSPQGTSGYTF